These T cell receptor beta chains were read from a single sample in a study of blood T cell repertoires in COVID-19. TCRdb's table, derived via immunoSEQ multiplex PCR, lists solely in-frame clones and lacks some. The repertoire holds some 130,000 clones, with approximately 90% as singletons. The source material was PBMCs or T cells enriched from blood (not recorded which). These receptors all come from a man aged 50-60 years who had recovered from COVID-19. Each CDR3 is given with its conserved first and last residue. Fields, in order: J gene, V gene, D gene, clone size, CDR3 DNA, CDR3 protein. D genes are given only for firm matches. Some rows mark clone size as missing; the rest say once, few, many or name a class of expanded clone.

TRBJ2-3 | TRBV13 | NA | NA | TGTGCCAGCAGCTTAAGAAGGGGGGGGCCCGCAGATACGCAGTATTTT | CASSLRRGGPADTQYF
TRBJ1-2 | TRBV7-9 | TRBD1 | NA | TGTGCCAGCAGCTCCTGGGACAGAACGGACTATGGCTACACCTTC | CASSSWDRTDYGYTF
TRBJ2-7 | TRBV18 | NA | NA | TGTGCCAGCTCACCACCGGCAGGCTACGAGCAGTACTTC | CASSPPAGYEQYF
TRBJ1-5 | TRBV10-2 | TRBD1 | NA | TGCGCCAGCAGTGCTGGACAGGGGGGGTTCGGTAATCAGCCCCAGCATTTT | CASSAGQGGFGNQPQHF
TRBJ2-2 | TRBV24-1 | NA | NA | TGTGCCACCAGTGATTTGTCACAGGGCCCAAACACCGGGGAGCTGTTTTTT | CATSDLSQGPNTGELFF
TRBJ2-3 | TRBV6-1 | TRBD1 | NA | TGTGCCAGCAGTTTAAGGACAGGGGGCCCAGATACGCAGTATTTT | CASSLRTGGPDTQYF
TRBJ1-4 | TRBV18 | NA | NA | TGTGCCAGCTCACCACCGGCTAGTGAAAAACTGTTTTTT | CASSPPASEKLFF
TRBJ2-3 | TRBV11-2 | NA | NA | TGTGCCAGCAGCCCCAACCCCGAGTACACAGATACGCAGTATTTT | CASSPNPEYTDTQYF
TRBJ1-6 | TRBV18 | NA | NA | TGTGCCAGCTCACTGGGCAGGGGTAATAATTCACCCCTCCACTTT | CASSLGRGNNSPLHF
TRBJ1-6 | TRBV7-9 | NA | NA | TGTGCCAGCAGCTTAGCAGGGGCCGATTCACCCCTCCACTTT | CASSLAGADSPLHF
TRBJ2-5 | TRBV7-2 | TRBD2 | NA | TGTGCCAGCAGCTCGTGGACTAGCGGGAGTGAGACCCAGTACTTC | CASSSWTSGSETQYF
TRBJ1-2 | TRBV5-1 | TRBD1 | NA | TGCGCCAGCAGCTTGGGGACAGGGAACTATGGCTACACCTTC | CASSLGTGNYGYTF
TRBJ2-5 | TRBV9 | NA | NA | TGTGCCAGCAGCCGGACAGAGAGTAGGAGTAAAGAGACCCAGTACTTC | CASSRTESRSKETQYF
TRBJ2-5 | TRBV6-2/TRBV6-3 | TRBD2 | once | TGTGCCAGCAGCCCCCGGTTTAGCGGGACCCTCCGGTCTGAGACCCAGTACTTC | CASSPRFSGTLRSETQYF
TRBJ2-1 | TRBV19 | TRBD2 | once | TGTGCCAGTAGTATTAGCGGGAGGGCCGGCCTCTACAATGAGCAGTTCTTC | CASSISGRAGLYNEQFF
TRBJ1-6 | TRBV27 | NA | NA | TGTGCCAGCAGGGGGGGAGGGAAAGACCATTCACCCCTCCACTTT | CASRGGGKDHSPLHF